Following are 12 T cell receptor beta chains from one sample sequenced in a study of T-cell memory formation after mild COVID-19 (dated by TCRdb to about 2021). Receptors were amplified or captured by 5' RACE. TCRdb records Illumina NovaSeq 6000 as the sequencer. TCRdb handled the public reads itself, with Q25 trimming in fastp and clone calling in MiXCR, and kept productive beta chains. Entries are consolidated by CDR3 protein sequence, retaining the most common genes and DNA. This sample is represented by 350,000 to 450,000 distinct CDR3 sequences; over 25% of them were singletons. 13% of the sample rests with the top ten. The specimen was PBMCs or a T cell subset sorted from them (not recorded which). Every receptor here comes from an adult woman who had mild COVID-19 (a few samples of this study predate the infection). The sample titles of this study are shuffled in the database, so cell type and time point are left out; the donor was told from shared clones.

The chain links TRBV7-6 to TRBJ2-1, with TRBD2 identical over 9 bases. With 0 bases clipped from V and 8 bases from J, the junction kept 2 bases outside the gene matches. This CDR3 contains 14 residues. CDR1 SGHVS and CDR2 FNYEAQ come from the germline V gene. CDR3 DNA: TGTGCCAGCAGCTTAGCTAGCGGGGGCGATGAGCAGTTCTTC. It yields the protein CASSLASGGDEQFF.

The J gene is TRBJ2-5, the V gene TRBV20-1, with 9 bases identical to TRBD2. CDR1 and CDR2 from the germline V gene are DFQATT and SNEGSKA (reference sequence). V trimming: 3 bases; J trimming: 2 bases; junction bases outside the gene matches: 10. CDR3 length: 16 amino acids. CDR3 protein: CSASRPLAGAQETQYF. CDR3 bases: TGCAGTGCTAGCCGCCCACTAGCGGGTGCTCAAGAGACCCAGTACTTC.

The table lists this clonotype with many counts. This chain connects TRBV20-1 to TRBJ1-1; possibly TRBD1 for D (5 bases). From germline, CDR1 is DFQATT and CDR2 SNEGSKA (reference sequence). Trimming pared 6 bases from V and 2 bases from J, leaving 10 bases between. This CDR3 is 12 amino acids long. This CDR3 is CSASGGNTEAFF. The CDR3 DNA follows: TGCAGTGCGAGCGGGGGAAACACTGAAGCTTTCTTT.

The V gene is TRBV7-9, the J gene TRBJ2-1; D remains ambiguous. CDR3 size: 12 residues. Trimming pared 7 bases from V and 7 bases from J, leaving 11 bases between. In germline, CDR1 is SEHNR, CDR2 FQNEAQ (reference sequence). The CDR3 sequence: CASTSPWNEQFF. CDR3 DNA sequence: TGTGCCAGCACCTCGCCTTGGAATGAGCAGTTCTTC.

The rearrangement joins TRBV6-1 to TRBJ1-2; weak D call: TRBD1 (6 bases). The CDR3 is made up of 16 amino acids. The germline CDR1 and CDR2 sequences are MNHNS and SASEGT. Trimming removed 7 bases at V and 5 bases at J, with 23 bases between. CDR3 nucleotide sequence: TGTGCCAGCAAGTCCCGGCAGGACGAAGGGGGGTATGGCTACACCTTC. As protein: CASKSRQDEGGYGYTF.

V and J are TRBV2 and TRBJ2-5; 7 bases align to TRBD1. This CDR3 spans 18 amino acids. With V trimmed by 6 bases and J by 4 bases, 20 bases remained unmatched. CDR1 is SNHLY, CDR2 FYNNEI, per germline. This CDR3 is CASSLRQTFTGDVETQYF. The CDR3 DNA is TGTGCCAGCAGCCTACGTCAAACTTTCACAGGGGATGTAGAGACCCAGTACTTC.

The gene calls are TRBV6-1 and TRBJ2-5; no clear D gene. V lost 5 bases to trimming and J lost 7 bases, with 17 bases between them. This CDR3 spans 14 amino acids. CDR1 MNHNS and CDR2 SASEGT come from the germline V gene. The CDR3 DNA reads TGTGCCAGCAGTCCTCTGACGGGCCAAAGGACCCAGTACTTC. Its translation: CASSPLTGQRTQYF.

The chain combines TRBV7-9 with TRBJ2-7; a possible D gene is TRBD1 (6 bases). Trimming left V 1 base short and J 6 bases short, with 10 bases between. CDR1 SEHNR and CDR2 FQNEAQ come from the germline V gene (reference sequence). The CDR3 is made up of 13 amino acids. CDR3 DNA sequence: TGTGCCAGCAGCTTAGAGACAGGTCTCGAGCAGTACTTC. Protein product: CASSLETGLEQYF.

This clonotype has just a few counts. V and J are TRBV9 and TRBJ2-1; TRBD1 or TRBD2 may be the D gene (6 bases each). The CDR3 loop spans 12 amino acids. CDR1 is SGDLS and CDR2 is YYNGEE in the germline V gene. The V end was cut by 3 bases, the J end by 9 bases, with 10 bases between. The CDR3 loop reads CASSASGAEQFF. The CDR3 bases are TGTGCCAGCAGCGCCTCGGGGGCTGAGCAGTTCTTC.

The chain joins TRBV20-1 to TRBJ1-1; D gene uncertain. The V end lost 0 bases, the J end lost 4 bases, and 12 bases lay between the germline ends. CDR3 length: 14 amino acids. Germline CDR1 DFQATT, CDR2 SNEGSKA (reference sequence). The CDR3 region has the DNA TGCAGTGCTAGAGATCCGAGGAGTAGCACTGAAGCTTTCTTT. It specifies CSARDPRSSTEAFF.

This clonotype occurred a few times. The genes are TRBV12-3 or TRBV12-4 and TRBJ2-5, with D hard to call. The CDR3 is 13 residues long. The V and J ends lost 3 bases and 5 bases respectively, with 10 bases between them. The CDR3 is CASSLSRPETQYF. DNA of the CDR3: TGTGCCAGCAGTTTGAGTCGACCGGAGACCCAGTACTTC.

There are a few counts of this clonotype. V is TRBV5-1 and J is TRBJ2-3; D gene uncertain. CDR1 is SGHRS and CDR2 is YFSETQ in the germline V gene. The ends were cut back, 0 bases at V and 2 bases at J, with 7 bases in the middle. The CDR3 extends over 14 amino acids. Written as DNA, the CDR3 is TGCGCCAGCAGCTTGGTAGGGTTCACAGATACGCAGTATTTT. Residues: CASSLVGFTDTQYF.